The text below deals with one TCR beta chain. The antigen remains unidentified. Treatment defined: oral pan-JAK inhibitor, 5-10 mg twice daily. The record originates from a study of CD8+ T cells in alopecia areata. Study findings and constraints: Administration of tofacitinib significantly diminished scalp clonality and expanded CD8+ clones within the top 100. Patients displayed less clarity in TCR sharing than mice, a finding possibly related to HLA.

Germline CDR1 and CDR2: SQVTM and ANQGSEA. Trimming left V 4 bases short and J 6 bases short, with 13 bases between. The CDR3 is 13 residues long. Extracted from the samples, RNA was reverse transcribed into cDNA to serve as the sequencing template. Repertoires were generated with immunoSEQ multiplex PCR, while TCRdb's copy carries only in-frame clones and drops some. This table holds some 200,000 clones, 50% to 60% found once. The receptor was derived from a human donor with alopecia areata. Specimen: CD4+ T cells sorted from blood, collected at week 4, from a patient treated with tofacitinib. This chain uses TRBV29-1 with TRBJ2-1, with no clear D. DNA for the CDR3: TGCAGCGTTGGGAGACTTCAGGCCAATGAGCAGTTCTTC. This gives the protein CSVGRLQANEQFF.